This T cell receptor beta chain is from a study of T cells expressing NK-cell markers. As for the study in general: It was sorted CD3+CD56+NKG2C+, CD3+CD56+NKG2C- and CD3+CD56-NKG2C+ T cells that supplied the TCR beta repertoires.

Turning to this clonotype: The antigen is undetermined.

This CDR3 has 12 residues. Germline lookup yields CDR1 SQVTM and CDR2 ANQGSEA. UMI-tagged 5'RACE template switching yielded the TCR beta cDNA. Using the 5' RACE reads, TCRdb records one entry per CDR3 protein without DNA. This repertoire includes about 370,000 distinct CDR3 sequences. Findings of the study overall: A range of roughly 1.0-8% of CD8+ T cells consisted of dominant NKG2C+ clonotypes in a handful of donors. Four donors likewise had their CD3+CD56-NKG2C+ fraction led by these clonotypes.

The specimen sequenced was blood T cells: a sorted CD56 or NKG2C T cell subset, CD4+ or CD8+ T cells, or bulk PBMC T cells (not recorded which). The receptor's source is a woman aged 45-65 years in good health. The chain is built from TRBV29-1 and TRBJ2-7. CDR3 sequence reads: CSGRRGSYEQYF.